What follows is one T cell receptor beta chain and its context. Its antigen remains unknown. These data belong to a study of OX40 agonist ivuxolimab in advanced cancers. The overall study: Therapy given before enrollment (anti-PD-1, anti-PD-L1 or anti-CTLA-4) was allowed, and around 40% had some. Overall study results and limits: Both CD4+ and CD8+ T cell populations in blood had undergone clonal expansion by week 6 at 0.1 to 3.0 mg/kg.

Assay: immunoSEQ multiplex PCR; the TCRdb copy retains only in-frame clones and omits some. The data contain 30,000 to 40,000 clones, roughly 80% of them singletons. The length of the CDR3 is 13 residues. Trimming removed 10 bases from V and 1 base from J; junction bases left unmatched: 6. CDR1 is LNHDA, CDR2 SQIVND, per germline (reference sequence). This TCR came from an adult with an advanced solid tumor such as melanoma, head and neck, liver or kidney cancer. The source was CD4+ or CD8+ T cells sorted from blood, collected in a trial of the OX40 agonist ivuxolimab. V usage is TRBV19 and J usage is TRBJ2-7; 8 bases fit TRBD1. CDR3 protein: CAIETGVSYEQYF. CDR3 nucleotide sequence: TGTGCCATAGAGACAGGGGTTTCCTACGAGCAGTACTTC.